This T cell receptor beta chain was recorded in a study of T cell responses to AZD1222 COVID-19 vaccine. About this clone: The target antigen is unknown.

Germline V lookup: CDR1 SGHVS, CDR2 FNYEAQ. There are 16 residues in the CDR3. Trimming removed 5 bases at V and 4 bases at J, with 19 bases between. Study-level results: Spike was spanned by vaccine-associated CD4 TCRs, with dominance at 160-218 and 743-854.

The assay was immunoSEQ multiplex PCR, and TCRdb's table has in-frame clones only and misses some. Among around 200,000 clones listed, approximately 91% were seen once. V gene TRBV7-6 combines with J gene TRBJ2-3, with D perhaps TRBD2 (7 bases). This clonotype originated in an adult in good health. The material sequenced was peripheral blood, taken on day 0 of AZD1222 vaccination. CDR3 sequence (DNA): TGTGCCAGCAGCGCCATGAGGGGGGGGAGAGCAGATACGCAGTATTTT. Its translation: CASSAMRGGRADTQYF.